These 25 T cell receptor beta chains were all obtained from the same sample, sequenced in a study of cytomegalovirus exposure and HLA in healthy donors. The PCR had 60 Vbeta and 13 Jbeta primers. The data were produced by immunoSEQ multiplex PCR, yet TCRdb's version contains in-frame clones alone and is incomplete. The sample records some 190,000 clones, around four fifths being singletons. Sequenced: PBMCs. These TCRs come from a middle-aged woman in good health and CMV-seronegative.

The chain couples TRBV6-6 to TRBJ1-6; maybe TRBD1 (5 bases). Germline values: CDR1 MNHNY, CDR2 SVGAGI (reference sequence). V was shortened by 11 bases and J by 1 base, with 9 bases between the two germline ends. CDR3 length: 13 amino acids. CDR3 DNA sequence: TGTGCCGGTGGGGGGTCCTATAATTCACCCCTCCACTTT. Translated: CAGGGSYNSPLHF.

V is TRBV11-2 and J is TRBJ2-3; TRBD2 aligns across 7 bases. There are 15 residues in the CDR3. Trimming at V came to 1 base and at J to 4 bases, leaving 5 bases not matched to a gene. Germline-derived CDR1 and CDR2 are SGHAT and FQNNGV. CDR3 coding DNA: TGTGCCAGCAGCTTAGCAGCGGGAAAGGCAGATACGCAGTATTTT. Translated: CASSLAAGKADTQYF.

On this clone itself: Other nucleotide sequences from this sample produce the same CDR3. The chain recombines TRBV7-9 with TRBJ2-1, with 9 bases that match TRBD2. After removal of 1 base from V and 7 bases from J, the junction contained 5 bases not matched to a gene. The CDR3 totals 15 residues. Germline values: CDR1 SEHNR, CDR2 FQNEAQ (reference sequence). CDR3 coding DNA: TGTGCCAGCAGCTTAGGGTTAGCGGGAGTAAATGAGCAGTTCTTC. It translates to CASSLGLAGVNEQFF.

The rearrangement joins TRBV5-1 to TRBJ2-7, with TRBD2 matching over 9 bases. Germline lookup yields CDR1 SGHRS and CDR2 YFSETQ. V was clipped by 5 bases and J by 3 bases; unmatched bases: 24. CDR3 length: 20 amino acids. CDR3 residues: CASRGINQWVSLAGFYEQYV. CDR3 nucleotides: TGCGCCAGCAGGGGCATAAATCAATGGGTGTCCCTAGCGGGATTCTACGAGCAGTACGTC.

The gene calls are TRBV20-1 and TRBJ2-1, with D maybe TRBD2 (7 bases). CDR1 is DFQATT and CDR2 is SNEGSKA in the germline V gene (reference sequence). The length of the CDR3 is 11 residues. The germline V and J ends were trimmed by 3 bases and 9 bases, with 9 bases remaining between them. CDR3 sequence reads: CSARGGGEQFF. Here the CDR3 DNA reads TGCAGTGCTAGGGGAGGGGGTGAGCAGTTCTTC.

The chain joins TRBV7-9 to TRBJ1-2, with 10 positions matching TRBD1. V lost 5 bases and J lost 3; bases outside the gene matches: 6. This CDR3 contains 15 residues. Germline V gene data show CDR1 as SEHNR and CDR2 as FQNEAQ (reference sequence). The CDR3 is CASSKDRGRDYGYTF. The CDR3 DNA reads as TGTGCCAGCAGCAAAGACAGGGGGCGAGACTATGGCTACACCTTC.

This chain links TRBV19 with TRBJ1-1; 7 bases match TRBD1. J gave up 5 bases and V 1 base, and 7 bases lay outside the gene matches. The CDR3 runs to 15 residues. Germline CDR1 and CDR2: LNHDA and SQIVND (reference sequence). The DNA for the CDR3 is TGTGCCAGTAGTATAGGTCAGGGGGTGGGAACTGAAGCTTTCTTT. This sequence encodes CASSIGQGVGTEAFF.

This chain connects TRBV7-6 to TRBJ2-7; D ambiguous. This CDR3 region has 13 residues. Germline-derived CDR1 and CDR2 are SGHVS and FNYEAQ. The V gene lost 4 bases and the J gene lost 5 bases, with 12 bases spanning the gap. The CDR3, as DNA: TGTGCCAGCAGCTCCTACCCTCCGGACGAGCAGTACTTC. Protein: CASSSYPPDEQYF.

The CDR3 loop reads CASSLAGSTIGSPLHF. DNA of the CDR3: TGTGCCAGCAGTTTGGCAGGCTCAACGATAGGTTCACCCCTCCACTTT. The rearrangement joins TRBV27 to TRBJ1-6; D gene uncertain. Between the trimmed V and J ends, which lost 3 bases and 9 bases, there was a span of 18 bases. The germline CDR1 and CDR2 sequences are MNHEY and SMNVEV (reference sequence). The CDR3 sequence is 16 residues long.

The chain is built from TRBV21-1 and TRBJ2-7; TRBD1 is the table's D call, not checked against the DNA. TRBV21-1 is marked as a pseudogene. This CDR3 spans 22 amino acids. For the CDR3, the DNA is TGTGCCAGCAGCAAAGTCCCCACCTTGGTCGGAAGTCTAAGGGGACAGGGCTACGAGCAGTACGTC. Its protein is CASSKVPTLVGSLRGQGYEQYV.

This clone was observed a few times. V and J are TRBV2 and TRBJ2-3; 7 nucleotides line up with TRBD2. The CDR3 consists of 15 residues. Looked up from germline, CDR1 is SNHLY and CDR2 is FYNNEI. The ends lost 3 bases at V and 7 bases at J; junction bases unmatched: 10. CDR3 loop: CASSEGDYLRNTQYF. CDR3 in DNA: TGTGCCAGCAGTGAGGGGGACTACCTCAGGAATACGCAGTATTTT. Variable domain in full (rest from reference TRBV2 and TRBJ2-3): EPEVTQTPSHQVTQMGQEVILRCVPISNHLYFYWYRQILGQKVEFLVSFYNNEISEKSEIFDDQFSVERPDGSNFTLKIRSTKLEDSAMYFCASSEGDYLRNTQYFGPGTRLTVL.

The chain recombines TRBV10-1 with TRBJ2-7; 8 bases are a match to TRBD2. Trimming took 4 bases from V and 1 from J; bases not matched to a gene: 30. This CDR3 is 23 amino acids long. The germline gives CDR1 WNHNN, CDR2 SYGVQD (reference sequence). The DNA for the CDR3 is TGCGCCAGCAGTGCTCGGGGACTAGGTACTAGCCGACCCTCAGATTGGGGGTCCTACGAGCAGTACGTC. Its protein product is CASSARGLGTSRPSDWGSYEQYV.

The chain employs TRBV10-3 and TRBJ1-2; tentatively, D is TRBD1 (5 bases). Germline V lookup: CDR1 ENHRY, CDR2 SYGVKD. This CDR3 is 14 amino acids long. The V gene lost 5 bases and the J gene lost 2 bases, with 12 bases spanning the gap. The CDR3 DNA reads TGTGCCATCAGTCCCGACAGAGACAACTATGGCTACACCTTC. Protein sequence: CAISPDRDNYGYTF.

This chain uses TRBV5-6 with TRBJ2-5, with 9 nucleotides matching TRBD1. The J call is doubtful: the DNA matches TRBJ2-7 better. The CDR3 consists of 14 residues. From germline, CDR1 is SGHDT and CDR2 YYEEEE. Here the CDR3 reads CASSLKDRGYEQYF. CDR3 DNA: TGTGCCAGCAGCTTAAAGGACAGGGGCTACGAGCAGTACTTC.

The CDR3 DNA sequence: TGTGCCAGCAGCTCTGCAGGGGGCGCTGATCGCGAGACCCAGTACTTC. This codes for CASSSAGGADRETQYF. This chain connects TRBV5-4 to TRBJ2-5; TRBD1 matches at 8 bases. This CDR3 comprises 16 residues. Germline-derived CDR1 and CDR2 are SGHNT and YYREEE (reference sequence). V dropped 3 bases and J dropped 5; count of bases not matched to a gene: 12.

The chain links TRBV28 to TRBJ2-1, with 8 bases identical to TRBD2. In germline, CDR1 is MDHEN, CDR2 SYDVKM. There are 16 residues in the CDR3. The ends lost 5 bases at V and 1 base at J; junction bases unmatched: 7. The CDR3 DNA reads as TGTGCCAGCAGTCTTGCGGCGGGAGGTTCCTACAATGAGCAGTTCTTC. As protein: CASSLAAGGSYNEQFF.

The J gene is TRBJ2-7, the V gene TRBV14; D possibly corresponds to TRBD2 (5 bases). Germline CDR1 is SGHDN and CDR2 is FVKESK. Trimming left V 0 bases short and J 10 bases short, with 10 bases between. The CDR3 has 12 residues. The DNA for the CDR3 is TGTGCCAGCAGCCAAGATATGAGGGTTCAGTACTTC. This gives the protein CASSQDMRVQYF.

The V and J genes are TRBV6-4 and TRBJ1-2, with a weak D call TRBD1 (5 bases). Germline CDR1 reads MRHNA; CDR2 reads SNTAGT. V lost 4 bases and J lost 8, with 23 bases in between. The CDR3 has 16 residues. In DNA, the CDR3 is TGTGCCAGCAGTGGCAGGGCAGGAGCCTCGACTCAAGGCTACACCTTC. Amino acid sequence: CASSGRAGASTQGYTF.

CDR3 DNA: TGTGCCAGCAGCCCCGGCAATCAGCCCCAGCATTTT. Residues: CASSPGNQPQHF. The chain links TRBV7-2 to TRBJ1-5, with D hard to call. The CDR3 consists of 12 residues. V shed 5 bases and J shed 2 bases, with 4 bases lying between them. The V gene's germline CDR1 is SGHTA and CDR2 FQGNSA.

This rearrangement joins TRBV19 to TRBJ1-2, with 8 positions matching TRBD1. V was clipped by 1 base and J by 4 bases; unmatched bases: 5. The CDR3 runs to 15 residues. Germline V gene lookup returns CDR1 LNHDA and CDR2 SQIVND (reference sequence). The CDR3, as DNA: TGTGCCAGTAGTATAGCGACAGGGGTGAGCTATGGCTACACCTTC. Translation: CASSIATGVSYGYTF. Drawing the rest from reference TRBV19 and TRBJ1-2, the complete variable domain is DGGITQSPKYLFRKEGQNVTLSCEQNLNHDAMYWYRQDPGQGLRLIYYSQIVNDFQKGDIAEGYSVSREKKESFPLTVTSAQKNPTAFYLCASSIATGVSYGYTFGSGTRLTVV.

The CDR3 sequence is CASSFSLQGSSYEQYF. In DNA, the CDR3 is TGTGCCAGCAGTTTCAGTCTACAGGGTTCCTCCTACGAGCAGTACTTC. The chain combines TRBV2 with TRBJ2-7, with D possibly TRBD1 on 6 matching bases. Germline V gives CDR1 SNHLY, CDR2 FYNNEI. Trimming shortened V by 5 bases and J by 0 bases, and 17 bases separated the two germline ends. CDR3 length equals 16 residues.

The V and J genes are TRBV7-7 and TRBJ1-1; TRBD1 aligns across 10 bases. Germline V gives CDR1 SSHAT, CDR2 FNYEAQ (reference sequence). CDR3 length: 13 residues. Trimming cost V 5 bases and J 11 bases; bases outside gene matches: 8. Here the CDR3 reads CASSLGQGTTAFF. DNA for the CDR3: TGTGCCAGCAGCCTGGGACAGGGGACGACGGCTTTCTTT. Based on the CDR3 plus reference TRBV7-7 and TRBJ1-1, the full variable domain is GAGVSQSPRYKVTKRGQDVTLRCDPISSHATLYWYQQALGQGPEFLTYFNYEAQPDKSGLPSDRFSAERPEGSISTLTIQRTEQRDSAMYRCASSLGQGTTAFFGQGTRLTVV.

The gene calls are TRBV27 and TRBJ1-1; TRBD1 matches 10 bases. V lost 5 bases and J lost 2; bases outside the gene matches: 5. CDR3 length equals 15 residues. Germline lookup yields CDR1 MNHEY and CDR2 SMNVEV (reference sequence). The CDR3 spells CASSRQGAFNTEAFF. In DNA form, the CDR3 reads TGTGCCAGCAGTCGACAGGGGGCCTTTAACACTGAAGCTTTCTTT.

This sequence joins TRBV10-3 and TRBJ2-1; TRBD1 is a possible D gene (6 bases). Between the trimmed V and J ends, which lost 1 base and 3 bases, there was a span of 7 bases. Germline lookup yields CDR1 ENHRY and CDR2 SYGVKD. The CDR3 is 14 residues long. In nucleotides, the CDR3 is TGTGCCATCAGTGAGTGGGACAACTACAATGAGCAGTTCTTC. It translates to CAISEWDNYNEQFF.

This chain links TRBV5-1 with TRBJ2-5; the match to TRBD2 covers 13 bases. There are 16 residues in the CDR3. The V gene's germline CDR1 is SGHRS and CDR2 YFSETQ. The trim removed 0 bases at V and 4 bases at J, leaving 3 bases unmatched. Written as DNA, the CDR3 is TGCGCCAGCAGCTTGGGTTGGACTAGCGGGAGAGAGACCCAGTACTTC. The encoded protein is CASSLGWTSGRETQYF.